The clone carrying this T cell receptor (beta chain) was observed once. Method: immunoSEQ multiplex PCR; TCRdb's copy keeps in-frame clones and lacks some. This sample has about 130,000 clones, with around 87% found just once. The CDR3 extends over 18 amino acids. V lost 0 bases to trimming and J lost 1 base; unmatched junction nucleotides: 6. From germline, CDR1 is MNHEY and CDR2 SVGEGT. The data stem from a study of blood T cell repertoires in COVID-19. Sequencing was done on a sample of peripheral blood. This TCR came from a woman in her sixties with acute or convalescent COVID-19. The chain carries TRBV6-2 or TRBV6-3 and TRBJ2-6, with 7 bases matching TRBD1. DNA of the CDR3: TGTGCCAGCAGTTACTCACGGACAGGAGTATCTGGGGCCAACGTCCTGACTTTC. Translation gives CASSYSRTGVSGANVLTF.